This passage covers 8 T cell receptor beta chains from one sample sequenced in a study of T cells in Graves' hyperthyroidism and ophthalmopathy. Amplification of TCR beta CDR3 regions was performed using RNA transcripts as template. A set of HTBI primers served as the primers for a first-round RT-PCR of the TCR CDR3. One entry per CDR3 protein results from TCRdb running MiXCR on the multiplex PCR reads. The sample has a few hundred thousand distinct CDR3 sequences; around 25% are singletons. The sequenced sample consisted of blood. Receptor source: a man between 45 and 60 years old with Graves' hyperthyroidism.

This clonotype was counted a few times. CDR3 sequence (DNA): TGTGCCAGCAGCGAGGACTGGCAAGAGACCCAGTACTTC. This sequence encodes CASSEDWQETQYF. V is TRBV2 and J is TRBJ2-5; TRBD2 is a possible D gene (5 bases). The CDR3 has 13 residues. The germline CDR1 and CDR2 sequences are SNHLY and FYNNEI. The V end lost 6 bases, the J end lost 2 bases, and 10 bases lay between the germline ends.

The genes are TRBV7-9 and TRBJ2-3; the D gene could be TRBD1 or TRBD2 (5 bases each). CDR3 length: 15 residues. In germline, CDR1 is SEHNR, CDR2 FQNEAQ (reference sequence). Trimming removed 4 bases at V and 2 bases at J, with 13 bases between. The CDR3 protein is CASSSEGFFTDTQYF. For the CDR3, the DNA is TGTGCCAGCAGCTCCGAGGGGTTCTTCACAGATACGCAGTATTTT.

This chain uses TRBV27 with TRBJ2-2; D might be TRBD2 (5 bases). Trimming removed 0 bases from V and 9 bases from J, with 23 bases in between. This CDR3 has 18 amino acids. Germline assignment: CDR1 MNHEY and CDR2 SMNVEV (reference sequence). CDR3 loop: CASSLSTPGLAGGRELFF. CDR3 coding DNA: TGTGCCAGCAGTTTATCAACCCCAGGACTGGCGGGCGGCCGGGAGCTGTTTTTT.

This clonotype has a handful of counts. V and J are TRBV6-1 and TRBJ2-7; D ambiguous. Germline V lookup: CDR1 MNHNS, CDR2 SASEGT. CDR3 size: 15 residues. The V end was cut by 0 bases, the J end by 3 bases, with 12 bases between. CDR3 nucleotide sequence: TGTGCCAGCAGTGAAGCGGGGTCTAATTACTACGAGCAGTACTTC. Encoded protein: CASSEAGSNYYEQYF.

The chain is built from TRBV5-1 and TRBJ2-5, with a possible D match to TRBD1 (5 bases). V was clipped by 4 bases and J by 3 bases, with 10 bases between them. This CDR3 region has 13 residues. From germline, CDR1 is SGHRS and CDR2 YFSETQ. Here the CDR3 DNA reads TGCGCCAGCAGCCGTTCGACAGAAGAGACCCAGTACTTC. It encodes CASSRSTEETQYF.

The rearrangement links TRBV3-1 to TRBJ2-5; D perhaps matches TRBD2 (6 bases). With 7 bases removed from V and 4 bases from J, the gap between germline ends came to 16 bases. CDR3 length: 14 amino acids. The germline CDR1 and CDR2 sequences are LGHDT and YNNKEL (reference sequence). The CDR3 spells CASTDRGDGETQYF. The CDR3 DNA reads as TGTGCCAGCACCGATCGCGGGGATGGAGAGACCCAGTACTTC.

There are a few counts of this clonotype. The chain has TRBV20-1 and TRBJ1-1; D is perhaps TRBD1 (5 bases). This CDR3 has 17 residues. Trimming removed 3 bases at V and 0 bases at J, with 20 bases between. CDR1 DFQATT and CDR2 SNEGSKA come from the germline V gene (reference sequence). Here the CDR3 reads CSASGVVGDIMNTEAFF. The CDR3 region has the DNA TGCAGTGCTAGTGGAGTCGTGGGGGATATTATGAACACTGAAGCTTTCTTT.

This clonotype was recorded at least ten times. The CDR3 is CASSQGSAYEQYF. The CDR3, as DNA: TGTGCCAGCAGCCAAGGCTCTGCCTACGAGCAGTACTTC. This rearrangement joins TRBV3-1 to TRBJ2-7, with D hard to call. V was pared by 1 base and J by 2 bases, with 6 bases between. The CDR3 runs 13 residues. Germline V gene lookup returns CDR1 LGHDT and CDR2 YNNKEL (reference sequence).